The T cell receptor beta chain under discussion was sequenced for a study of blood T cell repertoires in COVID-19. Study at large: Acute and convalescent COVID-19 specimens originated in the United States, Italy and Spain.

Authors' processing steps: Using reference gene primer amplification, nucleated cell counts were estimated. Method: immunoSEQ multiplex PCR; TCRdb's copy keeps in-frame clones and lacks some. Clonal size and the V and J genes are those of that table, whereas D and trimming came from the DNA. This table holds 75,000 to 80,000 clones, approximately 84% found once. The V end lost 3 bases, the J end lost 7 bases, and 16 bases lay between the germline ends. The CDR3 contains 15 residues. The germline gives CDR1 SGHRS, CDR2 YFSETQ. Seattle-derived patients entered the study during active infection and were followed longitudinally.

Source material: peripheral blood. The clonotype was recovered from a man in his sixties with COVID-19, enrolled during active disease. The chain joins TRBV5-1 to TRBJ2-2, with a tentative D call TRBD2 (7 bases). The CDR3 nucleotides read TGCGCCAGCAGCTCGAACGGGGGGCAAGACGGGGAGCTGTTTTTT. It yields the protein CASSSNGGQDGELFF.